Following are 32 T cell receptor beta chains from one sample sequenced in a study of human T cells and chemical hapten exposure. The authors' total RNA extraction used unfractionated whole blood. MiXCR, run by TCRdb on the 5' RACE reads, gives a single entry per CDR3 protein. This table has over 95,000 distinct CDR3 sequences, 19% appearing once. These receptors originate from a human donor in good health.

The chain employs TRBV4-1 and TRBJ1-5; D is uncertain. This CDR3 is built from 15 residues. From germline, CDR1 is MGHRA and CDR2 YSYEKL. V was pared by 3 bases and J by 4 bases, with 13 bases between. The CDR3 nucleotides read TGCGCCAGCAGCCATTTGTTGGCTGGGAATCAGCCCCAGCATTTT. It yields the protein CASSHLLAGNQPQHF.

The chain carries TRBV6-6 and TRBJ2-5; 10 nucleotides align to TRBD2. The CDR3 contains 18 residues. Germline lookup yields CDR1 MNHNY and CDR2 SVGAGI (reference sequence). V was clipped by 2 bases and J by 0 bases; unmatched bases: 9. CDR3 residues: CASSYRSSGRGNQETQYF. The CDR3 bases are TGTGCCAGCAGTTACCGGTCTAGCGGGAGAGGCAACCAAGAGACCCAGTACTTC.

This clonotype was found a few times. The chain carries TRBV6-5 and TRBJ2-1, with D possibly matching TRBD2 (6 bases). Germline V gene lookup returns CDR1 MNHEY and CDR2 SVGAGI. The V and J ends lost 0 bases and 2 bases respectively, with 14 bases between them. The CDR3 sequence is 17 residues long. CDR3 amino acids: CASSYSIPGLPYNEQFF. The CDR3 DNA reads TGTGCCAGCAGTTACTCGATCCCAGGACTACCCTACAATGAGCAGTTCTTC.

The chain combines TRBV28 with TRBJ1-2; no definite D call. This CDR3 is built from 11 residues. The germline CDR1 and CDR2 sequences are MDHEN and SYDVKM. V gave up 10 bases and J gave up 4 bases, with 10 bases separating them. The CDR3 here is CATLESYGYTF. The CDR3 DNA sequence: TGTGCCACCTTAGAATCCTATGGCTACACCTTC.

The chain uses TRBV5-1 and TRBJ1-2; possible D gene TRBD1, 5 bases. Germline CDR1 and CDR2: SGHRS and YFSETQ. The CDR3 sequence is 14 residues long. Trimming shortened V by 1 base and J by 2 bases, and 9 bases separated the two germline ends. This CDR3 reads CASSLWDRNYGYTF. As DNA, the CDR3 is TGCGCCAGCAGCTTGTGGGACCGAAACTATGGCTACACCTTC.

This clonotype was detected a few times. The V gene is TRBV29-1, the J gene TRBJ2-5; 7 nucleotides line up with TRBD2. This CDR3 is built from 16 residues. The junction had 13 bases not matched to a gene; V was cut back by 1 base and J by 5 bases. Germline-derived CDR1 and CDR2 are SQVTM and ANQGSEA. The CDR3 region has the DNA TGCAGCGTTGAAGGTCGAGTGGGAGGGCCTGAGGAGACCCAGTACTTC. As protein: CSVEGRVGGPEETQYF.

CDR3 sequence reads: CASSLEGRSNYGYTF. CDR3 coding DNA: TGCGCCAGCAGCTTGGAAGGCAGGAGTAACTATGGCTACACCTTC. The rearrangement joins TRBV5-1 to TRBJ1-2; D remains ambiguous. Per germline, CDR1 SGHRS and CDR2 YFSETQ. Trimming took off 0 bases at V and 1 base at J, with 10 bases between the two ends. The CDR3 contains 15 residues.

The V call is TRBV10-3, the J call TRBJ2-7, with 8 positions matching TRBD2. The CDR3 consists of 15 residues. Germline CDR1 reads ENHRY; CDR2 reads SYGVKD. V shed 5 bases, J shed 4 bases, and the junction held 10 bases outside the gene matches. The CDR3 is CAISPTGTRDYEQYF. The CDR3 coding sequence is TGTGCCATCAGTCCAACCGGGACTAGAGATTACGAGCAGTACTTC.

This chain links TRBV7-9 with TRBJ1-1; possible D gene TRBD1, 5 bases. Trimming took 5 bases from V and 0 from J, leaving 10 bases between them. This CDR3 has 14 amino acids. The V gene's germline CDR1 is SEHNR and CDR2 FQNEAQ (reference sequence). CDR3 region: CASSAWGMNTEAFF. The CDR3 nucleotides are TGTGCCAGCAGCGCCTGGGGGATGAACACTGAAGCTTTCTTT.

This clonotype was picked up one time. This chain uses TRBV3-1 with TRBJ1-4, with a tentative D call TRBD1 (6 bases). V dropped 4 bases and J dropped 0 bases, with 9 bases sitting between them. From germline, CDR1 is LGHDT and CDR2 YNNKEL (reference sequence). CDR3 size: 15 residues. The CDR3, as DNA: TGTGCCAGCAGCCTTCGACAGGCAACTAATGAAAAACTGTTTTTT. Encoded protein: CASSLRQATNEKLFF.

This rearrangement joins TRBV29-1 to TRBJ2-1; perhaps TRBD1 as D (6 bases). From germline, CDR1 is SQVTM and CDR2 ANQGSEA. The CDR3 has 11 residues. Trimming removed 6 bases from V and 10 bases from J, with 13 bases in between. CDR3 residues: CSVLPGQEQFF. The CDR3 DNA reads TGCAGCGTCTTACCCGGACAGGAGCAGTTCTTC.

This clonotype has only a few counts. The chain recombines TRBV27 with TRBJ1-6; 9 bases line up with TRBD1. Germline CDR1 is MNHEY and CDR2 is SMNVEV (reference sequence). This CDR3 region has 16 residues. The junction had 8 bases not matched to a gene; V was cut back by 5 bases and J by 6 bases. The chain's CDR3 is CASSPRQGVGNSPLHF. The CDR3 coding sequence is TGTGCCAGCAGTCCGCGACAGGGGGTCGGTAATTCACCCCTCCACTTT.

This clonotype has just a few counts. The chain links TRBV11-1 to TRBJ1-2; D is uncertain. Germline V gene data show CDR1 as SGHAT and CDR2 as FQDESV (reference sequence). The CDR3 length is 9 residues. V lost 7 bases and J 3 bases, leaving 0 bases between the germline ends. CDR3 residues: CASNYGYTF. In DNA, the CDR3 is TGTGCCAGCAACTATGGCTACACCTTC.

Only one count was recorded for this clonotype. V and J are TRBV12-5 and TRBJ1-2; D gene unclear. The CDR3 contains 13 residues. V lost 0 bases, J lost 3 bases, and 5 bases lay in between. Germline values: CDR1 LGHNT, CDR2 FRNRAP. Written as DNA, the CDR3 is TGTGCTAGTGGTTTGGTTATTGACTATGGCTACACCTTC. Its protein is CASGLVIDYGYTF.

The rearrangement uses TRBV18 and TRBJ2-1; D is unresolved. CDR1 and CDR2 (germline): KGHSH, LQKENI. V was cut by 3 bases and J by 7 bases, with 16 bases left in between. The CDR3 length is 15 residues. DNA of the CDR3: TGTGCCAGCTCACCGACTTCCGCCTTGGGGAATGAGCAGTTCTTC. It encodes CASSPTSALGNEQFF.

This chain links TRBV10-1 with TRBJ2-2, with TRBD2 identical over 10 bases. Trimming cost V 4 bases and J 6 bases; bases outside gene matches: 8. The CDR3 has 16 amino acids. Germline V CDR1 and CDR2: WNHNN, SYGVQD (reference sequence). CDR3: CASSGGTSDFAGELFF. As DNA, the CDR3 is TGCGCCAGCAGTGGGGGGACTAGCGATTTCGCCGGGGAGCTGTTTTTT.

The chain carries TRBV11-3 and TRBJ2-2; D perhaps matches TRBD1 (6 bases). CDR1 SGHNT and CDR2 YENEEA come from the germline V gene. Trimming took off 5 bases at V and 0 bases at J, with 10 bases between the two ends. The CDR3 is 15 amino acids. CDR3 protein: CASSPDRPNTGELFF. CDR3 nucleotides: TGTGCCAGCAGCCCCGACAGGCCGAACACCGGGGAGCTGTTTTTT. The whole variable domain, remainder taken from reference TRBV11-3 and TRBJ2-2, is EAGVVQSPRYKIIEKKQPVAFWCNPISGHNTLYWYLQNLGQGPELLIRYENEEAVDDSQLPKDRFSAERLKGVDSTLKIQPAELGDSAVYLCASSPDRPNTGELFFGEGSRLTVL.

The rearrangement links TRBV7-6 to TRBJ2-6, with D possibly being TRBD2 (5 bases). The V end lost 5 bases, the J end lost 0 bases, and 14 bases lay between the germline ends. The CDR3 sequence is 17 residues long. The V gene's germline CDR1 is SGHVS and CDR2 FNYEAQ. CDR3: CASSRFGGFSGANVLTF. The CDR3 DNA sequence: TGTGCCAGCAGCCGATTTGGAGGCTTCTCTGGGGCCAACGTCCTGACTTTC.

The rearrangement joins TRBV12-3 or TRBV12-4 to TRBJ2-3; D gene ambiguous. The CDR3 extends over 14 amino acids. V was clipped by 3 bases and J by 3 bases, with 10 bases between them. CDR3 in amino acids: CASSFEKNTDTQYF. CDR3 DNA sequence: TGTGCCAGCAGTTTCGAAAAAAATACAGATACGCAGTATTTT.

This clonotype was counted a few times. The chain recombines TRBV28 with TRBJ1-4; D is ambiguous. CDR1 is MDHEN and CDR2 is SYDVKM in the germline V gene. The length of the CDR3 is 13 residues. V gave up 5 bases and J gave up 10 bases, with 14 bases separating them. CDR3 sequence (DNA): TGTGCCAGCAGTCCTCAAAGCCGGGTAAAACTGTTTTTT. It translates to CASSPQSRVKLFF. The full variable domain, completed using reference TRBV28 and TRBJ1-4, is DVKVTQSSRYLVKRTGEKVFLECVQDMDHENMFWYRQDPGLGLRLIYFSYDVKMKEKGDIPEGYSVSREKKERFSLILESASTNQTSMYLCASSPQSRVKLFFGSGTQLSVL.

This chain's CDR3 is CASSRGLAGAGSTDTQYF. The CDR3 coding sequence is TGTGCCAGCAGCCGTGGACTAGCGGGAGCCGGAAGCACAGATACGCAGTATTTT. This chain joins TRBV3-1 and TRBJ2-3, with 13 bases matching TRBD2. The CDR3 spans 18 residues. Germline V lookup: CDR1 LGHDT, CDR2 YNNKEL (reference sequence). V dropped 4 bases and J dropped 0; count of bases not matched to a gene: 7.

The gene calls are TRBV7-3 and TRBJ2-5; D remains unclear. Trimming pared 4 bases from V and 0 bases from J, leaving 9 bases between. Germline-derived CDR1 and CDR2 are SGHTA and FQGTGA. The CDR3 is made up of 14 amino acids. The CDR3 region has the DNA TGTGCCAGCAGCTATCAGCGAAACCAAGAGACCCAGTACTTC. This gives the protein CASSYQRNQETQYF.

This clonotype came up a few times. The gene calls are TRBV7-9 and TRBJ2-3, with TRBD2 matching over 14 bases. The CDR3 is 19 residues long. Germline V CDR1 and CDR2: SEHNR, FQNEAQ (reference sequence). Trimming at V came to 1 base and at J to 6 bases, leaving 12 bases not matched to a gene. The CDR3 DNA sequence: TGTGCCAGCAGCTTAGAATCACCGGGACTAGCGGGAGTAACCGATACGCAGTATTTT. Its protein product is CASSLESPGLAGVTDTQYF.

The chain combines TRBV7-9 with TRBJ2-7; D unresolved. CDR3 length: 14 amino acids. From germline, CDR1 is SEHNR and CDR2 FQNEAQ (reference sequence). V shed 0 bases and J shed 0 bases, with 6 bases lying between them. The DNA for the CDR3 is TGTGCCAGCAGCTTAGCGGTCGCCTCCTACGAGCAGTACTTC. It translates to CASSLAVASYEQYF.

The CDR3 is CASSLNAWASYGYTF. CDR3 nucleotides: TGTGCCAGCAGTTTAAATGCTTGGGCTTCCTATGGCTACACCTTC. This rearrangement joins TRBV27 to TRBJ1-2; no reliable D call. The V and J ends lost 2 bases and 4 bases respectively, with 14 bases between them. The CDR3 length is 15 residues. CDR1 MNHEY and CDR2 SMNVEV come from the germline V gene (reference sequence).

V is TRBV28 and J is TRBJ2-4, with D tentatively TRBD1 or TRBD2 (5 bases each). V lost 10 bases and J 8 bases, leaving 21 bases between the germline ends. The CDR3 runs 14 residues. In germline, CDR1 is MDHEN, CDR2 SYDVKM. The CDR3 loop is CAIKRGPSRDIQYF. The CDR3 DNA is TGTGCCATTAAAAGGGGTCCTAGCAGGGACATTCAGTACTTC.

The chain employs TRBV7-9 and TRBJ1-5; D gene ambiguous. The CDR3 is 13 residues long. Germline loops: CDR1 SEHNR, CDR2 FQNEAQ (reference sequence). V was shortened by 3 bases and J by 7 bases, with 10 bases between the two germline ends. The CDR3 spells CASSLGSQQPQHF. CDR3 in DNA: TGTGCCAGCAGCTTGGGCTCGCAGCAGCCCCAGCATTTT.

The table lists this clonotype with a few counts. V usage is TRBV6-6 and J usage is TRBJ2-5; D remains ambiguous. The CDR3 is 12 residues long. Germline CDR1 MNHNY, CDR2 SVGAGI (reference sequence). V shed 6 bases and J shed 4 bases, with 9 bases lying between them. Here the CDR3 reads CASSPGSETQYF. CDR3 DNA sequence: TGTGCCAGCAGCCCAGGTTCAGAGACCCAGTACTTC.

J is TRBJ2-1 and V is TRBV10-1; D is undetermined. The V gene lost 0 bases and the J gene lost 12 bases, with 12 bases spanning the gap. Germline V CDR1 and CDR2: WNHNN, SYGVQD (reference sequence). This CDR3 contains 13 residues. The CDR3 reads CASSESISMGQFF. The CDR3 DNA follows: TGCGCCAGCAGTGAGTCGATCAGCATGGGGCAGTTCTTC.

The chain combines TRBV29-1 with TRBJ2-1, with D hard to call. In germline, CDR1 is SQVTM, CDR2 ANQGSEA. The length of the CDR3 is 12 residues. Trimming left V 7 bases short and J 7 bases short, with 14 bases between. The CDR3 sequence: CSAAVARNEQFF. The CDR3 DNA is TGCAGCGCCGCTGTAGCTCGGAATGAGCAGTTCTTC.

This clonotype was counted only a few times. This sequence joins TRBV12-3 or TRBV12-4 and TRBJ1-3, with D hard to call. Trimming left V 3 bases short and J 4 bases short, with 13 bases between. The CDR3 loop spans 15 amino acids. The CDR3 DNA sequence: TGTGCCAGCAGTTTGTCGCGGCCCCCCGGAAACACCATATATTTT. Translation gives CASSLSRPPGNTIYF.

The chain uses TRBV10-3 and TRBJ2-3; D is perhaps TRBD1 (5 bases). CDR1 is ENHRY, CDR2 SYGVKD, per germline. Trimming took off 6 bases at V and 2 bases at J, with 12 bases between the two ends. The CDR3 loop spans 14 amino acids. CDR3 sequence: CAISAQVYTDTQYF. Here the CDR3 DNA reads TGTGCCATCAGCGCACAGGTATACACAGATACGCAGTATTTT.